One T cell receptor beta chain is described in this entry. Its specificity is not known. The record originates from a study of T-cell memory formation after mild COVID-19. Germline V gene lookup returns CDR1 ENHRY and CDR2 SYGVKD. V shed 5 bases and J 3 bases; nucleotides not matched to a gene: 2. This CDR3 has 13 residues. Study results and caveats: Clones contracting over day 15 to 85 were CD4/CD8 balanced, with later expanders leaning CD4+. Prior to infection, memory already included some responding clones, suggesting cross-reactive memory joined.

From the 5' RACE reads, TCRdb called clonotypes with MiXCR, one entry per CDR3 protein. The repertoire holds some 490,000 distinct CDR3 sequences, 15% to 20% seen once, with around 12% in the top ten. The clonotype comes from an adult woman who had mild COVID-19 (a few samples of this study predate the infection). Cell type and time point are not known. The chain uses TRBV10-3 and TRBJ2-7, with 9 bases lining up with TRBD1. Sample: PBMCs or a T cell subset sorted from them (not recorded which). CDR3 region: CAISRDRDYEQYF. In nucleotides, the CDR3 is TGTGCCATCAGTCGGGACAGGGACTACGAGCAGTACTTC.